The entry below gives a single T cell receptor beta chain sequence along with its context. Its binding antigen is unknown. Base quality data are lacking; no much larger clone is found one base away. The data are from a study of T cells in Graves' hyperthyroidism and ophthalmopathy (dated by TCRdb to between 2019 and 2020). In the study overall: Peripheral blood was collected at initial diagnosis, before any treatment. The study also compared thyroid tissue and blood T-cell repertoires from about six Graves' hyperthyroidism patients. The 100 or so discovery patients were randomly split 7:3 into training and test sets. A discovery cohort of about 100 patients, roughly 45 with Graves' ophthalmopathy and roughly 59 with stable Graves' hyperthyroidism, was used to find distinguishing TCR V-J signatures. Prospective prediction of ophthalmopathy was tested in an independent validation cohort of fewer than 20 hyperthyroidism patients and some 17 patients who later progressed to ophthalmopathy. The paper reports TCR Vbeta CDR3 sequencing of some 140 peripheral blood samples: under 45 ophthalmopathy, around 80 hyperthyroidism and around 17 progressor patients. After blood sampling, hyperthyroidism patients were treated with methimazole at a starting dose of 30 mg daily, and ophthalmopathy patients were treated with high-dose intravenous methylprednisolone. Broad study findings and their caveats: Sample size was not statistically predetermined, and investigators were not blinded to group allocation. In validation, the model predicted progression to ophthalmopathy a median of about 6.5 months before onset, with over 55% sensitivity and around 76% specificity. In cross-validation, a model built on a 13 V-J signature told ophthalmopathy apart from stable hyperthyroidism with 85% to 90% sensitivity and approximately 84% specificity, and in testing the same model reached 80%/75%. Most expanded thyroid clonotypes (frequency above 0.001) were also detected in blood, suggesting blood repertoires may reflect thyroid immune responses.

Amplification of TCR beta CDR3 regions was carried out from RNA transcripts. For the first round of RT-PCR on the TCR CDR3, the HTBI primer set was used together with the Qiagen OneStep RT-PCR kit. Libraries were constructed in a second round of multiplex PCR, after which size selection and purification were performed. The libraries were sequenced on an Illumina HiSeq2000 using paired-end 100 bp reads. Under the source paper's analysis protocol: SOAPnuke was used to process the raw data, with reads discarded if the reads contained adapters or uncalled bases, had a mean Phred below 15, or lacked an exact constant-primer or identifier match. COPE v1.2.5 was used to merge the high-quality paired reads, and each unique nucleotide sequence was defined as a clonotype. MiTCR v1.1 was used to align the clonotypes against IMGT TRBV, TRBD and TRBJ reference segments. The analysis was restricted to V-J combinations with a frequency above 0.0001, which together covered 98% to 99.2% of the repertoires. The TCS score was defined as F50 (clonal expansion) divided by E x V (chaos), with BLOSUM62-based TCRdist calculated between CDR3 peptides within each V-J. Welch's t-statistics and random forest reduced just over 500 V-J features to about 13, which were used in a naive Bayes classifier (R e1071). Using fastp at Q25 and MiXCR, TCRdb reprocessed the public reads and kept productive beta chains. A single entry per CDR3 protein holds the most common genes and DNA from its merged rows. For this entry, the V and J calls and clone size follow TCRdb and not the study's own pipeline. The sample table shows 690,000 or so distinct CDR3 sequences, and around 20% are seen once. The ten biggest clones cover 16% of the sample.

Hyperthyroidism patients were newly diagnosed, with disease duration under 2 months, and aged 18 to 65 years. Exclusion was applied to patients with uncontrolled infections, other autoimmune diseases, pregnancy or lactation. Diagnoses were based on clinical symptoms, serum thyroxine and TRAb, thyroid ultrasound and orbital computed tomography. Blood from progressor patients was drawn when they were first diagnosed with hyperthyroidism, before any ophthalmopathy symptoms appeared. PBMCs were separated from approximately 9.9 ml of fresh peripheral blood using Ficoll-Paque density gradient centrifugation. Progressor patients were first diagnosed with Graves' hyperthyroidism and then developed ophthalmopathy during follow-up. Total RNA was extracted with Trizol reagent, and quality was checked on an Agilent 2100 Bioanalyzer. Sequenced input: blood. The source of this sequence is a woman aged 50 to 60 with Graves' hyperthyroidism that later progressed to Graves' ophthalmopathy.

The CDR3 corresponds to CASSPCSGTNEKLFF. The DNA sequence reads TGTGCCAGCAGCCCCTGTTCGGGAACTAATGAAAAACTGTTTTTT. The chain employs TRBV14 and TRBJ1-4; the D gene identity is not certain. V is clipped by 4 bases and J by 1 base, and the sequence between their germline boundaries is 10 bases long. Reading from cysteine to phenylalanine, the CDR3 counts 15 amino acids. The only DNA kept is the CDR3, 45 bases in frame from the first base. Via the germline V gene, CDR1 is SGHDN and CDR2 FVKESK.